A selection of T cell receptor beta chains follows, all from one sample in a study of T cell responses to AZD1222 COVID-19 vaccine. Measured with immunoSEQ multiplex PCR; TCRdb has only the in-frame clones, and not every one. The repertoire has 95,000 to 150,000 clones, over 80% of them found once; the top ten carry over 0.95%. The source material was peripheral blood, sampled on day 0 of AZD1222 vaccination. These TCRs come from an adult in good health. Both conserved end residues are part of each CDR3. The D gene is left open where the match is weak. Rows give clone size only sometimes, using once, few, many, or a class for an expanded clone.

V,D,J,size,CDR3,DNA
TRBV7-3,.,TRBJ2-1,.,CASSLDRGTYNEQFF,TGTGCCAGCAGCTTAGATAGGGGTACCTACAATGAGCAGTTCTTC
TRBV19,.,TRBJ1-5,.,CASIVGGGGQPQHF,TGTGCCAGTATAGTGGGCGGTGGCGGTCAGCCCCAGCATTTT
TRBV7-2,.,TRBJ1-6,few,CASSLWGSPLHF,TGTGCCAGCAGCTTATGGGGTTCACCCCTCCACTTT
TRBV27,TRBD2,TRBJ2-5,.,CASRGTSGRVGTQYF,TGTGCCAGCAGGGGGACTAGCGGGAGGGTAGGGACCCAGTACTTC
TRBV6-5,.,TRBJ2-5,.,CASSYRPSPGRETQYF,TGTGCCAGCAGTTACCGACCTTCTCCCGGGAGAGAGACCCAGTACTTC
TRBV6-5,.,TRBJ2-2,.,CASSYRLGVTGELFF,TGTGCCAGCAGTTACCGTCTGGGGGTCACCGGGGAGCTGTTTTTT
TRBV6-5,TRBD2,TRBJ2-7,.,CASSKTSGRYEQYF,TGTGCCAGCAGCAAGACTAGCGGGAGATACGAGCAGTACTTC
TRBV6-5,TRBD2,TRBJ2-7,.,CASRREPAGESEQYF,TGTGCCAGCCGAAGGGAACCAGCGGGAGAATCCGAGCAGTACTTC
TRBV7-9,TRBD2,TRBJ2-7,.,CASSSWGASGRNYEQYF,TGTGCCAGCAGCTCCTGGGGGGCTAGCGGGAGAAACTACGAGCAGTACTTC
TRBV1,.,TRBJ2-5,.,CTSSLGELGEGLETQYF,TGCACCAGCAGCCTAGGGGAGTTGGGGGAGGGCCTGGAGACCCAGTACTTC
TRBV2,TRBD1,TRBJ2-7,.,CASNKGGTGVYEQYF,TGTGCCAGCAACAAAGGGGGGACAGGGGTCTACGAGCAGTACTTC
TRBV7-6,.,TRBJ2-7,.,CASSLEESRSYEQYF,TGTGCCAGCAGCTTAGAAGAGAGCAGATCCTACGAGCAGTACTTC
TRBV5-1,.,TRBJ2-1,.,CASSLGDRYNEQFF,TGCGCCAGCAGCTTGGGTGACAGATACAATGAGCAGTTCTTC
TRBV5-1,TRBD1,TRBJ1-2,.,CASSLPLGQGSYTF,TGCGCCAGCAGCTTGCCACTTGGACAGGGGAGCTACACCTTC
TRBV11-1,.,TRBJ1-2,.,CASSLSGDGYTF,TGTGCCAGCAGCTTATCAGGGGATGGCTACACCTTC
TRBV6-5,.,TRBJ1-1,.,CASRANTEAFF,TGTGCCAGCAGGGCTAACACTGAAGCTTTCTTT
TRBV20-1,.,TRBJ2-1,.,CSASVTPAQNYHNEQFF,TGCAGTGCTAGTGTGACGCCCGCGCAGAACTACCACAATGAGCAGTTCTTC
TRBV15,TRBD2,TRBJ2-2,.,CATSRDLAGGRGELFF,TGTGCCACCAGCAGAGACCTAGCGGGAGGTAGAGGGGAGCTGTTTTTT
TRBV7-3,.,TRBJ1-1,.,CASSSRGRGNTEAFF,TGTGCCAGCAGTTCTAGGGGCAGGGGGAACACTGAAGCTTTCTTT
TRBV25-1,TRBD1,TRBJ2-1,.,CASSFGQGSEQFF,TGTGCCAGCAGTTTCGGACAGGGTTCTGAGCAGTTCTTC
TRBV21-1,.,TRBJ2-2,medium-sized,CASSDHAGGELFF,TGTGCCAGCAGCGACCACGCGGGGGGGGAGCTGTTTTTT
TRBV9,.,TRBJ1-6,once,CASSLRTGNSPLHF,TGTGCCAGCAGCCTAAGGACGGGCAATTCACCCCTCCACTTT
TRBV5-1,.,TRBJ2-1,.,CASSGTGTHDEQFF,TGCGCCAGCAGCGGAACCGGGACCCACGATGAGCAGTTCTTC
TRBV5-4,.,TRBJ2-1,.,CASSLAHRDEQFF,TGTGCCAGCAGCTTGGCCCACCGGGATGAGCAGTTCTTC
TRBV11-2,.,TRBJ2-7,.,CASKGRSYEQYF,TGTGCCAGCAAGGGCAGAAGTTACGAGCAGTACTTC
TRBV7-3,.,TRBJ2-5,.,CASSPGIQETQYF,TGTGCCAGCAGCCCGGGGATACAAGAGACCCAGTACTTC
TRBV2,.,TRBJ2-7,.,CASSETQGRPYEQYF,TGTGCCAGCAGTGAAACGCAGGGAAGGCCCTACGAGCAGTACTTC
TRBV15,TRBD1,TRBJ2-1,once,CATSRPRQGFSYNEQFF,TGTGCCACCAGCAGACCTCGACAGGGCTTCTCCTACAATGAGCAGTTCTTC
TRBV6-5,.,TRBJ2-7,.,CASSYSKGDTTLVQYF,TGTGCCAGCAGTTACTCGAAGGGGGACACTACGCTCGTGCAGTACTTC
TRBV5-1,TRBD1,TRBJ2-1,once,CASSPTGTGGIEQFF,TGCGCCAGCAGCCCTACCGGGACAGGGGGAATTGAGCAGTTCTTC
TRBV15,.,TRBJ1-5,.,CATSRVMGEYQPQHF,TGTGCCACCAGCAGAGTGATGGGAGAATATCAGCCCCAGCATTTT
TRBV6-5,TRBD1,TRBJ2-7,.,CASTFGQGISYEQYF,TGTGCCAGCACATTCGGACAGGGCATCTCCTACGAGCAGTACTTC
TRBV14,.,TRBJ1-4,.,CASSQDYRARTEKLFF,TGTGCCAGCAGCCAAGATTACAGGGCCCGTACCGAAAAACTGTTTTTT
TRBV18,.,TRBJ2-2,.,CASSPGTGNTGELFF,TGTGCCAGCTCACCCGGGACGGGGAACACCGGGGAGCTGTTTTTT
TRBV7-2,.,TRBJ1-2,.,CASSSRGGALNYGYTF,TGTGCCAGCAGTAGCCGGGGAGGGGCCCTTAACTATGGCTACACCTTC
TRBV6-6,.,TRBJ1-2,.,CASSRAIQGPHGYTF,TGTGCCAGCAGTCGGGCCATACAGGGACCCCATGGCTACACCTTC
TRBV7-8,.,TRBJ2-1,few,CASSLGGENNEQFF,TGTGCCAGCAGCTTAGGAGGGGAAAACAATGAGCAGTTCTTC
TRBV7-9,.,TRBJ1-5,.,CASSPEKGIQPQHF,TGTGCCAGCAGCCCAGAGAAGGGTATTCAGCCCCAGCATTTT
TRBV18,.,TRBJ2-7,.,CASWGAEPPGHEQYF,TGTGCCAGCTGGGGGGCCGAGCCCCCGGGGCACGAGCAGTACTTC